The 16 T cell receptor beta chains in this list originate from one sample, sequenced in a study of response to subunit inactivated influenza vaccine. TCRdb re-called the RT-PCR reads with MiXCR, one entry per CDR3 protein. The table has around 850,000 distinct CDR3 sequences, roughly 18% seen once. The sequenced sample was PBMCs from blood, obtained approximately 5 days after vaccination. The origin of the receptors is a man aged 45-65 years who received an inactivated influenza vaccine.

This chain joins TRBV3-1 and TRBJ1-1, with D unclear. CDR3 length: 14 amino acids. Trimming pared 5 bases from V and 1 base from J, leaving 11 bases between. Germline V lookup: CDR1 LGHDT, CDR2 YNNKEL (reference sequence). The CDR3 DNA sequence: TGTGCCAGCAGCATGGGCTTCGGGAACACTGAAGCTTTCTTT. Encoded protein: CASSMGFGNTEAFF.

A few counts support this clonotype. The chain links TRBV20-1 to TRBJ2-1, with TRBD1 identical over 8 bases. The CDR3 consists of 12 residues. The ends lost 6 bases at V and 4 bases at J; junction bases unmatched: 2. Per the germline V gene, CDR1 is DFQATT and CDR2 is SNEGSKA (reference sequence). The CDR3 sequence is CSAGQVYNEQFF. For the CDR3, the DNA is TGCAGTGCGGGACAGGTTTACAATGAGCAGTTCTTC.

The chain uses TRBV20-1 and TRBJ2-7, with D possibly matching TRBD2 (5 bases). The germline CDR1 and CDR2 sequences are DFQATT and SNEGSKA (reference sequence). The CDR3 runs 13 residues. V shed 5 bases and J shed 1 base, with 12 bases lying between them. DNA for the CDR3: TGCAGTGCTGATGGAGGAAAGTCCTACGAGCAGTACTTC. Translated, it gives CSADGGKSYEQYF.

The V and J genes are TRBV27 and TRBJ1-2, with D possibly being TRBD1 (5 bases). From germline, CDR1 is MNHEY and CDR2 SMNVEV (reference sequence). V was shortened by 5 bases and J by 3 bases, with 16 bases between the two germline ends. CDR3 length equals 15 residues. The CDR3 loop reads CASSRSTTAYYGYTF. CDR3 sequence (DNA): TGTGCCAGCAGTCGATCTACGACAGCCTACTATGGCTACACCTTC.

The rearrangement uses TRBV20-1 and TRBJ2-5, with 13 bases that match TRBD2. CDR3 length: 15 residues. V lost 5 bases and J lost 5; bases outside the gene matches: 8. CDR1 DFQATT and CDR2 SNEGSKA come from the germline V gene (reference sequence). This CDR3 is CSARRTSGRRETQYF. The CDR3 nucleotides read TGCAGTGCTCGCCGGACTAGCGGGAGACGCGAGACCCAGTACTTC.

The chain uses TRBV6-2 or TRBV6-3 and TRBJ2-7; TRBD2 aligns across 9 bases. CDR1 and CDR2 (germline): MNHEY, SVGEGT. The CDR3 is 13 amino acids. V shed 8 bases and J 4 bases; nucleotides not matched to a gene: 6. CDR3 sequence reads: CASSGSGSYEQYF. The CDR3 DNA sequence: TGTGCCAGCTCCGGTAGCGGGAGTTACGAGCAGTACTTC.

This chain uses TRBV28 with TRBJ1-2; 7 bases fit TRBD1. Germline CDR1 is MDHEN and CDR2 is SYDVKM. J gave up 3 bases and V 5 bases, and 12 bases lay outside the gene matches. This CDR3 spans 16 amino acids. CDR3 sequence: CASSLIYRGSDYGYTF. The CDR3 nucleotides read TGTGCCAGCAGTCTAATTTACAGGGGTTCGGACTATGGCTACACCTTC.

This clonotype has just a few counts. The J gene is TRBJ1-1, the V gene TRBV10-3, with a weak D call TRBD1 (5 bases). The V gene's germline CDR1 is ENHRY and CDR2 SYGVKD. The CDR3 contains 13 residues. V was cut by 7 bases and J by 5 bases, with 14 bases left in between. The CDR3 DNA reads TGTGCCATCACCGGGACGGGGGGTACTGAAGCTTTCTTT. This encodes CAITGTGGTEAFF.

The rearrangement joins TRBV12-3 or TRBV12-4 to TRBJ1-1, with a possible D match to TRBD1 (5 bases). The CDR3 runs 14 residues. V gave up 1 base and J gave up 6 bases, with 12 bases separating them. The CDR3 loop reads CASSLGAGLAEAFF. The CDR3 region has the DNA TGTGCCAGCAGTTTAGGGGCAGGGCTGGCTGAAGCTTTCTTT.

This clonotype was seen only a few times. The V and J genes are TRBV12-3 or TRBV12-4 and TRBJ2-7, with TRBD2 matching 7 bases. Losses at the gene ends were 7 bases for V and 3 bases for J; bases not matched to a gene: 9. The CDR3 extends over 14 amino acids. The CDR3 region is CASNPGGGGYEQYF. DNA for the CDR3: TGTGCCAGCAACCCGGGAGGCGGGGGCTACGAGCAGTACTTC.

This clonotype appeared a few times. The gene calls are TRBV10-3 and TRBJ2-7; D is perhaps TRBD2 (7 bases). Germline V gene lookup returns CDR1 ENHRY and CDR2 SYGVKD. The CDR3 contains 15 residues. The ends were cut back, 3 bases at V and 0 bases at J, with 12 bases in the middle. This chain's CDR3 is CAISEGEGGSYEQYF. The DNA of the CDR3 is TGTGCCATCAGTGAAGGGGAGGGGGGCTCCTACGAGCAGTACTTC.

The rearrangement links TRBV30 to TRBJ2-2; TRBD2 matches 7 bases. V was clipped by 2 bases and J by 2 bases; unmatched bases: 2. Germline V gives CDR1 GTSNPN, CDR2 SVGIG (reference sequence). CDR3 length equals 14 residues. This CDR3 is CAWSRGSNTGELFF. The CDR3 coding sequence is TGTGCCTGGAGTCGCGGGAGTAACACCGGGGAGCTGTTTTTT.

V is TRBV12-5 and J is TRBJ2-5; D perhaps matches TRBD2 (6 bases). The V gene's germline CDR1 is LGHNT and CDR2 FRNRAP. There are 13 residues in the CDR3. The V end was cut by 2 bases, the J end by 4 bases, with 8 bases between. CDR3 loop: CASGLRGGETQYF. In nucleotides, the CDR3 is TGTGCTAGTGGTTTGAGGGGAGGAGAGACCCAGTACTTC.

The table lists this clonotype with a few counts. This chain joins TRBV6-5 and TRBJ1-1, with 9 bases matching TRBD1. Germline-derived CDR1 and CDR2 are MNHEY and SVGAGI. The CDR3 runs 19 residues. V lost 0 bases and J lost 1; bases outside the gene matches: 12. CDR3 sequence (DNA): TGTGCCAGCAGTTACTCGCTTTTTGGGACAGGGAGTAGGAACACTGAAGCTTTCTTT. This codes for CASSYSLFGTGSRNTEAFF.

There are many counts of this clonotype. V is TRBV29-1 and J is TRBJ2-7, with 9 bases matching TRBD1. Germline CDR1 and CDR2: SQVTM and ANQGSEA. The CDR3 is made up of 15 amino acids. Trimming removed 0 bases from V and 1 base from J; junction bases left unmatched: 4. CDR3 loop: CSVEEKGQGSYEQYF. The CDR3 bases are TGCAGCGTTGAAGAGAAGGGACAGGGTTCCTACGAGCAGTACTTC.

To note about this clonotype: The junction differs from germline at one of its ends, possibly a read error. The chain has TRBV6-1 and TRBJ2-3, with D possibly being TRBD1 or TRBD2 (7 bases each). This CDR3 is built from 15 residues. Germline lookup yields CDR1 MNHNS and CDR2 SASEGT. CDR3: CATKQGGGLTETQYF. The CDR3 coding sequence is TGTGCGACCAAACAGGGAGGGGGCTTGACAGAGACGCAGTATTTT.